The clone carrying this T cell receptor beta chain appeared many times. Genomic DNA templated the TCR beta VDJ and CDR3 profiling. TCRdb analysed the reads with MiXCR anew, one entry per CDR3 protein. The repertoire has around 290,000 distinct CDR3 sequences, approximately 58% of them found once; the top ten carry roughly 1.2%. This sample was included in a study of CD8+CD57+ T cells in acquired aplastic anemia. CD8+CD57+ cell expansion had been shown by flow cytometry in patients chosen for sequencing. The CDR3 extends over 17 amino acids. Germline V gives CDR1 MNHEY, CDR2 SVGAGI. The junction had 17 bases not matched to a gene; V was cut back by 7 bases and J by 8 bases.

The TCR sequence derives from a human donor with aplastic anemia. V gene TRBV6-5 combines with J gene TRBJ1-2, with TRBD1 identical over 12 bases. The sample taken for sequencing was sorted CD4+, CD8+, or CD8+CD57+ T cells (not recorded which) from PBMCs. CDR3 loop: CASTAGRWGQGARGYTF. In nucleotides, the CDR3 is TGTGCCAGCACAGCAGGACGCTGGGGACAGGGGGCGAGGGGCTACACCTTC.